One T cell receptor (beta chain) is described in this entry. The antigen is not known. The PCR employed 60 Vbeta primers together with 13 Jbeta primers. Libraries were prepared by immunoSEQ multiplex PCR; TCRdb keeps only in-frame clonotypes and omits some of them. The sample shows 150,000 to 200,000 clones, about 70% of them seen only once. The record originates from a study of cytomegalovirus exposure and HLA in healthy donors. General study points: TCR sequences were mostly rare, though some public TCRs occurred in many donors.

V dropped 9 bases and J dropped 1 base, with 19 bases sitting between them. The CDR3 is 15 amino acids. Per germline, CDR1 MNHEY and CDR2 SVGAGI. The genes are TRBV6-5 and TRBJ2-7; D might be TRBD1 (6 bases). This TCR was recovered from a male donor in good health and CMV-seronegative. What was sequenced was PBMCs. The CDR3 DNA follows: TGTGCCAGTACCCACCTCGGCCAGGGGTCCTACGAGCAGTACTTC. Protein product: CASTHLGQGSYEQYF.